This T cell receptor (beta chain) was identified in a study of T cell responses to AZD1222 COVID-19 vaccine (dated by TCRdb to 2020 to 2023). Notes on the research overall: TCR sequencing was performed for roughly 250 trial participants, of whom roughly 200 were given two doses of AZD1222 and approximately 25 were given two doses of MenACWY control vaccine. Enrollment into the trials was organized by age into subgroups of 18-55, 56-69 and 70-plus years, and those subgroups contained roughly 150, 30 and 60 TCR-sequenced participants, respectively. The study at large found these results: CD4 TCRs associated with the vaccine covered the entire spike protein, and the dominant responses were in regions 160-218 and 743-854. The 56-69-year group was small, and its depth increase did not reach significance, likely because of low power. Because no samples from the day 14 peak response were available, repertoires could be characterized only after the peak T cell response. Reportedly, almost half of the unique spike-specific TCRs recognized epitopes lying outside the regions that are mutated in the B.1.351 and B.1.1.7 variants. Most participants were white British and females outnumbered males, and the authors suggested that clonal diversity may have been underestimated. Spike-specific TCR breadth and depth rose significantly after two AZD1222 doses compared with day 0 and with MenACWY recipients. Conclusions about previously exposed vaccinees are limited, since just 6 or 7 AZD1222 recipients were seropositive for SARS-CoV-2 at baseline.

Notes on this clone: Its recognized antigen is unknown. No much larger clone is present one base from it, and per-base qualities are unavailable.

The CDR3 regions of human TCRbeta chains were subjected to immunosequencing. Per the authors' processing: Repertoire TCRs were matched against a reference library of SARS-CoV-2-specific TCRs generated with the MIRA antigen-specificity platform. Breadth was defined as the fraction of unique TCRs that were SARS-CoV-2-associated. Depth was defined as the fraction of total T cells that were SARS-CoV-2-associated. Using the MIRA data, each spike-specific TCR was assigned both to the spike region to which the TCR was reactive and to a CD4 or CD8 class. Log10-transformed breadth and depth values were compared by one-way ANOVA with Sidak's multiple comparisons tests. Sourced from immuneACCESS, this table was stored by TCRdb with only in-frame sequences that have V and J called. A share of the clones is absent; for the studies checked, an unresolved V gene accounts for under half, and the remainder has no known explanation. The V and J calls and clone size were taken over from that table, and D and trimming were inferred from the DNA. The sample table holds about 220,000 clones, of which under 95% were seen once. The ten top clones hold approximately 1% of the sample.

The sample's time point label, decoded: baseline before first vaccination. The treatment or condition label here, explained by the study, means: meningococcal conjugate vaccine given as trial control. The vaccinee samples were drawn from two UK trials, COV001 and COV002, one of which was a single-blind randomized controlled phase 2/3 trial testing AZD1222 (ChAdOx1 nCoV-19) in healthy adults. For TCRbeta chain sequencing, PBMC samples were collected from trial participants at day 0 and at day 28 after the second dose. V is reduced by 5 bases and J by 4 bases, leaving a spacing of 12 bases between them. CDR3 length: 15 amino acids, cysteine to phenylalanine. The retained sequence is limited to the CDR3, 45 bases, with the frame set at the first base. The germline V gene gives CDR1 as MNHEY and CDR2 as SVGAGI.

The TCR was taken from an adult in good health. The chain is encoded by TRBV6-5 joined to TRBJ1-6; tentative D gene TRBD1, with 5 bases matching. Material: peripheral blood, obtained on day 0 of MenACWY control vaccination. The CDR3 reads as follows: CASSRGALYNSPLHF. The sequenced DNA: TGTGCCAGCAGTCGCGGGGCCTTGTATAATTCACCCCTCCACTTT.